This TCR beta chain was recorded in a study of T cell changes during pregnancy in multiple sclerosis. TCRdb keeps only in-frame clones here, not all; method: immunoSEQ multiplex PCR. The repertoire holds over 50,000 clones, with about nine tenths as singletons. Per germline, CDR1 SGHTS and CDR2 YDEGEE. The CDR3 is 14 amino acids. V gave up 3 bases and J gave up 0 bases, with 7 bases separating them. This TCR was recovered from a female donor in good health, enrolled as a control in a pregnancy study. Material: peripheral blood, obtained in the first trimester of pregnancy. The chain is built from TRBV5-8 and TRBJ1-5; D is ambiguous. CDR3 bases: TGTGCCAGCAGCTCGGACTATAGCAATCAGCCCCAGCATTTT. Translating gives CASSSDYSNQPQHF. Filled out from reference TRBV5-8 and TRBJ1-5, the complete variable domain reads EAGVTQSPTHLIKTRGQQATLRCSPISGHTSVYWYQQALGLGLQFLLWYDEGEERNRGNFPPRFSGRQFPNYSSELNVNALELEDSALYLCASSSDYSNQPQHFGDGTRLSIL.